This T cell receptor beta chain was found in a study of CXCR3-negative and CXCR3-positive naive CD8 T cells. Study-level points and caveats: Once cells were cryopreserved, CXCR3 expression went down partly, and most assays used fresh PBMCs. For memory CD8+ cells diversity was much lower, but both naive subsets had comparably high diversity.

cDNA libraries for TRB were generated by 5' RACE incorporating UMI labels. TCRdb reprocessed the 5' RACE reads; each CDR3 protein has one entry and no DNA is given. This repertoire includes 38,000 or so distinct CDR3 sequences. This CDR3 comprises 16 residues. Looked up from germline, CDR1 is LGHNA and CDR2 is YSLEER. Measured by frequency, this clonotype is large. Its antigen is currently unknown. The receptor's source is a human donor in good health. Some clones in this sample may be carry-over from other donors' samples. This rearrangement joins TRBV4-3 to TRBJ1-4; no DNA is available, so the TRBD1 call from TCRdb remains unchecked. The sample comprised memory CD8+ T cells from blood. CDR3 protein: CASSQDVGGGVEKLFF.